A single sample is the source of the 21 T cell receptor beta chains below, sequenced in a study. TCRdb re-derived calls from the 5' RACE reads in MiXCR, one entry per CDR3 protein. The data contain approximately 44,000 distinct CDR3 sequences, 29% of them seen just once; the ten biggest clones take up around 4%. The sample consisted of memory CD4+ T cells sorted from a lymph node. The subset here: memory CD4+ T cells, CD4+CD45RO+CD25-. These receptors were taken from a female donor with breast cancer.

This chain connects TRBV20-1 to TRBJ2-1; TRBD1 is a possible D gene (7 bases). Germline loops: CDR1 DFQATT, CDR2 SNEGSKA (reference sequence). CDR3 length: 13 residues. Trimming left V 4 bases short and J 7 bases short, with 14 bases between. CDR3 in DNA: TGCAGTGCTACAGGGGGAGGCTCGAATGAGCAGTTCTTC. Amino acid sequence: CSATGGGSNEQFF.

The V gene is TRBV12-3 or TRBV12-4, the J gene TRBJ2-1; 9 bases map to TRBD1. CDR3 length equals 14 residues. J gave up 8 bases and V 5 bases, and 7 bases lay outside the gene matches. The DNA of the CDR3 is TGTGCCAGCAGTCGACAGGGGGAGTCGGATGAGCAGTTCTTC. Amino acid sequence: CASSRQGESDEQFF.

J is TRBJ2-2 and V is TRBV18; D ambiguous. In germline, CDR1 is KGHSH, CDR2 LQKENI. V was trimmed by 2 bases and J by 8 bases, leaving 6 bases between them. The CDR3 runs to 12 residues. The CDR3 DNA follows: TGTGCCAGCTCACCAAGACCAGGGGAGCTGTTTTTT. It encodes CASSPRPGELFF.

The CDR3, as DNA: TGTGCCAGCACCCCCGTGGGGGGGCGAGGGGAGCAGTACTTC. Its protein product is CASTPVGGRGEQYF. The rearrangement joins TRBV7-9 to TRBJ2-7; the D gene is possibly TRBD2 (7 bases). Germline V gene data show CDR1 as SEHNR and CDR2 as FQNEAQ (reference sequence). V dropped 7 bases and J dropped 7 bases, with 20 bases sitting between them. This CDR3 spans 14 amino acids.

This clonotype was seen a handful of times. The chain couples TRBV15 to TRBJ1-1, with D perhaps TRBD1 (6 bases). CDR3 length: 17 amino acids. V lost 3 bases to trimming and J lost 5 bases, with 22 bases between them. CDR1 is LNHNV, CDR2 YYDKDF, per germline (reference sequence). DNA for the CDR3: TGTGCCACCAGCAGGACCTCAGGGGTTTTGGCATTTACTGAAGCTTTCTTT. Translated: CATSRTSGVLAFTEAFF.

This clonotype was seen a few times. This sequence joins TRBV20-1 and TRBJ2-5; possible D gene TRBD1, 5 bases. The V gene's germline CDR1 is DFQATT and CDR2 SNEGSKA (reference sequence). The CDR3 is 12 amino acids. With 6 bases removed from V and 5 bases from J, the gap between germline ends came to 13 bases. CDR3 amino acids: CSARGNRETQYF. The CDR3 coding sequence is TGCAGTGCAAGGGGCAATAGGGAGACCCAGTACTTC.

A few counts support this clonotype. This chain links TRBV12-3 or TRBV12-4 with TRBJ1-3; perhaps TRBD1 as D (5 bases). CDR3 length equals 15 residues. Trimming stripped 8 bases from V and 0 bases from J, with 14 bases between. CDR3 bases: TGTGCCAGCGTACACAGGATCCGCTCTGGAAACACCATATATTTT. Protein product: CASVHRIRSGNTIYF.

Worth noting for this clonotype: A much larger clone sits a single nucleotide away, making a read error possible. The chain has TRBV6-5 and TRBJ1-1; unclear D gene. Germline V gives CDR1 MNHEY, CDR2 SVGAGI. The CDR3 runs 11 residues. CDR3 sequence reads: CAGSLEDQAFF. DNA of the CDR3: TGTGCCGGCAGTTTAGAGGACCAAGCTTTCTTT.

This clonotype was picked up a small number of times. This chain joins TRBV12-3 or TRBV12-4 and TRBJ1-5; maybe TRBD1 (5 bases). The CDR3 is 15 residues long. The V end lost 6 bases, the J end lost 0 bases, and 12 bases lay between the germline ends. This CDR3 reads CASRYGGYSNQPQHF. As DNA, the CDR3 is TGTGCCAGCAGGTATGGGGGGTATAGCAATCAGCCCCAGCATTTT.

The rearrangement joins TRBV4-1 to TRBJ2-2; D not resolved. Trimming stripped 3 bases from V and 5 bases from J, with 13 bases between. The germline CDR1 and CDR2 sequences are MGHRA and YSYEKL. The CDR3 length is 15 residues. CDR3 DNA: TGCGCCAGCAGCCATAGTGGGATAGGAACCGGGGAGCTGTTTTTT. It encodes CASSHSGIGTGELFF.

This clonotype was detected only once. Given a much more abundant clone one base away, this may be a read error. As DNA, the CDR3 is TGTGCCAGCAGTTCATCGGGGACTTCCTACGTGCAGTACTTC. It is translated as CASSSSGTSYVQYF. This chain connects TRBV12-3 or TRBV12-4 to TRBJ2-7; possibly TRBD2 for D (6 bases). This CDR3 spans 14 amino acids.

This clonotype was observed a handful of times. The V and J genes are TRBV27 and TRBJ2-1; no firm D call. V was trimmed by 8 bases and J by 0 bases, leaving 11 bases between them. The CDR3 contains 14 residues. From germline, CDR1 is MNHEY and CDR2 SMNVEV (reference sequence). The CDR3 nucleotides are TGTGCCAGCGGCGGACCGAGCTCCTACAATGAGCAGTTCTTC. It encodes CASGGPSSYNEQFF.

The chain recombines TRBV12-3 or TRBV12-4 with TRBJ2-2; D ambiguous. This CDR3 comprises 15 residues. V shed 2 bases and J shed 2 bases, with 9 bases lying between them. CDR3 nucleotides: TGTGCCAGCAGTTTATCCCCTGGAAACACCGGGGAGCTGTTTTTT. Translation: CASSLSPGNTGELFF.

This clonotype was counted only a few times. The chain joins TRBV7-9 to TRBJ2-5, with TRBD2 as a possible D gene (6 bases). V dropped 2 bases and J dropped 3 bases, with 13 bases sitting between them. The CDR3 is 15 amino acids. Per germline, CDR1 SEHNR and CDR2 FQNEAQ (reference sequence). The CDR3 sequence is CASSLNAGPKETQYF. The CDR3 DNA follows: TGTGCCAGCAGCTTAAATGCGGGGCCTAAAGAGACCCAGTACTTC.

This clonotype was observed a handful of times. V usage is TRBV7-2 and J usage is TRBJ2-5; 10 positions match TRBD2. The germline gives CDR1 SGHTA, CDR2 FQGNSA. The CDR3 runs to 16 residues. With V trimmed by 5 bases and J by 4 bases, 10 bases remained unmatched. In DNA, the CDR3 is TGTGCCAGCAGCCCTACAAGGCTAGCGGGAGTAGAGACCCAGTACTTC. Translation gives CASSPTRLAGVETQYF.

The chain links TRBV6-5 to TRBJ1-6; no reliable D call. Looked up from germline, CDR1 is MNHEY and CDR2 is SVGAGI. The ends were cut back, 4 bases at V and 8 bases at J, with 9 bases in the middle. This CDR3 has 13 residues. Here the CDR3 DNA reads TGTGCCAGCAGTTTGTCGACCGATTCACCCCTCCACTTT. This translates into CASSLSTDSPLHF.

The chain has TRBV6-6 and TRBJ1-6; D ambiguous. Germline-derived CDR1 and CDR2 are MNHNY and SVGAGI (reference sequence). Trimming stripped 2 bases from V and 0 bases from J, with 5 bases between. CDR3 length equals 15 residues. The CDR3 nucleotides are TGTGCCAGCAGTTACGAGAGCTCCTATAATTCACCCCTCCACTTT. This codes for CASSYESSYNSPLHF.

The chain joins TRBV7-2 to TRBJ2-1; D remains ambiguous. V was pared by 5 bases and J by 9 bases, with 17 bases between. This CDR3 comprises 14 residues. Germline-derived CDR1 and CDR2 are SGHTA and FQGNSA. CDR3 in DNA: TGTGCCAGCAGCCCCAGGTATGCGAGTAGTGAGCAGTTCTTC. Translated, it gives CASSPRYASSEQFF.

This chain uses TRBV4-3 with TRBJ2-5, with 11 bases matching TRBD1. Germline CDR1 and CDR2: LGHNA and YSLEER. The CDR3 runs 15 residues. After removal of 4 bases from V and 5 bases from J, the junction contained 6 bases not matched to a gene. The CDR3 nucleotides read TGCGCCAGCAGCCCTGGACAGGGGGCTTTGGAGACCCAGTACTTC. Translating it yields CASSPGQGALETQYF.

This clonotype was seen more than once but under ten times. This chain links TRBV6-1 with TRBJ2-3; 8 nucleotides align to TRBD2. The CDR3 sequence is 16 residues long. The germline V gene encodes CDR1 MNHNS and CDR2 SASEGT. V was clipped by 0 bases and J by 1 base; unmatched bases: 3. CDR3 DNA: TGTGCCAGCAGTGAAGCATCAGCGGGGGGCACAGATACGCAGTATTTT. This sequence encodes CASSEASAGGTDTQYF.

This clonotype has just a few counts. The V gene is TRBV7-3, the J gene TRBJ2-3, with D possibly matching TRBD2 (6 bases). The CDR3 is made up of 15 amino acids. V lost 5 bases and J lost 3, with 15 bases in between. Germline V gene data show CDR1 as SGHTA and CDR2 as FQGTGA. CDR3 amino acids: CASSPPGVSTDTQYF. CDR3 coding DNA: TGTGCCAGCAGCCCCCCGGGAGTCAGTACAGATACGCAGTATTTT. Based on the CDR3 plus reference TRBV7-3 and TRBJ2-3, the full variable domain is GAGVSQTPSNKVTEKGKYVELRCDPISGHTALYWYRQSLGQGPEFLIYFQGTGAADDSGLPNDRFFAVRPEGSVSTLKIQRTERGDSAVYLCASSPPGVSTDTQYFGPGTRLTVL.